This T cell receptor beta chain stems from a study of blood T cell repertoires in COVID-19. Germline values: CDR1 MNHEY, CDR2 SMNVEV (reference sequence). V was clipped by 3 bases and J by 4 bases, with 12 bases between them. The CDR3 spans 14 residues. Libraries were prepared by immunoSEQ multiplex PCR; TCRdb keeps only in-frame clonotypes and omits some of them. Among fewer than 250,000 clones, around 82% were seen once, and the ten largest hold 4% to 5%. The V and J genes are TRBV27 and TRBJ1-2; D is unresolved. The source of this sequence is a woman aged 65 to 85 with acute or convalescent COVID-19. The source material was peripheral blood. The CDR3 DNA reads TGTGCCAGCAGTTTCCGAGAGAGCCTCTATGGCTACACCTTC. Residues: CASSFRESLYGYTF.